Described below is a single T cell receptor (beta chain) sequence and its context. As yet, its antigen is unknown. This entry is derived from a study of T cell responses to AZD1222 COVID-19 vaccine. Study-level results: Recipients of two AZD1222 doses showed rising Spike-specific TCR breadth and depth.

V was cut by 0 bases and J by 4 bases, with 10 bases left in between. The CDR3 runs 14 residues. CDR1 and CDR2 from the germline V gene are MNHEY and SVGAGI. The method was immunoSEQ multiplex PCR; TCRdb's version includes in-frame clones alone and lacks a portion of them. Of some 170,000 clones in the sample, about nine tenths are singletons; the top ten hold 3.5% to 4.5%. The sequencing here drew on peripheral blood, taken 28 days after the second dose of the MenACWY control vaccine. The chain has TRBV6-5 and TRBJ2-7; a possible D gene is TRBD2 (5 bases). The source of this sequence is an adult who received the MenACWY meningococcal vaccine as a control. The CDR3 reads CASSYSGELYEQYF. CDR3 nucleotide sequence: TGTGCCAGCAGTTACTCGGGAGAACTTTACGAGCAGTACTTC.